Each of the 6 T cell receptor beta chains below was sequenced from the same sample in a study of blood T cell repertoires in COVID-19. Libraries were prepared by immunoSEQ multiplex PCR; TCRdb keeps only in-frame clonotypes and omits some of them. The table has fewer than 350,000 clones, roughly 93% seen once. Sequences were obtained from PBMCs or T cells enriched from blood (not recorded which). The receptor source for this set is a woman aged 40 to 55 with acute COVID-19.

This chain uses TRBV29-1 with TRBJ1-1; tentatively, D is TRBD1 (6 bases). The V end was cut by 4 bases, the J end by 10 bases, with 19 bases between. The CDR3 consists of 13 residues. Germline CDR1 and CDR2: SQVTM and ANQGSEA. CDR3 region: CSVVKDIATGAFF. In nucleotides, the CDR3 is TGCAGCGTTGTAAAGGACATTGCGACAGGAGCTTTCTTT.

The V and J genes are TRBV11-2 and TRBJ1-6; 7 nucleotides line up with TRBD1. This CDR3 contains 14 residues. CDR1 and CDR2 from the germline V gene are SGHAT and FQNNGV. Trimming at V came to 5 bases and at J to 9 bases, leaving 7 bases not matched to a gene. This chain's CDR3 is CASSQQGWVSPLHF. DNA for the CDR3: TGTGCCAGCAGCCAACAGGGGTGGGTTTCACCCCTCCACTTT.

On this clone itself: At the DNA level, this CDR3 is encoded by other sequences in the same sample as well. The chain has TRBV7-3 and TRBJ1-1; D remains ambiguous. The CDR3 is 14 amino acids. The germline V gene has CDR1 SGHTA and CDR2 FQGTGA. V was cut by 1 base and J by 1 base, with 7 bases left in between. The DNA for the CDR3 is TGTGCCAGCAGCTTAAATCCCGGGAACACTGAAGCTTTCTTT. This sequence encodes CASSLNPGNTEAFF.

This chain connects TRBV7-3 to TRBJ2-1; D unclear. The CDR3 totals 15 residues. The V and J ends lost 5 bases and 0 bases respectively, with 11 bases between them. The germline CDR1 and CDR2 sequences are SGHTA and FQGTGA. CDR3 sequence reads: CASSPGWSSYNEQFF. CDR3 nucleotide sequence: TGTGCCAGCAGCCCCGGGTGGAGCTCCTACAATGAGCAGTTCTTC. The variable domain in full, with the rest retrieved from reference TRBV7-3 and TRBJ2-1, is GAGVSQTPSNKVTEKGKYVELRCDPISGHTALYWYRQSLGQGPEFLIYFQGTGAADDSGLPNDRFFAVRPEGSVSTLKIQRTERGDSAVYLCASSPGWSSYNEQFFGPGTRLTVL.

The chain combines TRBV6-7 with TRBJ1-6; TRBD1 matches at 8 bases. TRBV6-7 is recorded as an ORF, its role being uncertain. The CDR3 runs to 15 residues. The junction had 14 bases not matched to a gene; V was cut back by 7 bases and J by 12 bases. The CDR3 loop is CASIGVSGGRIPLHF. In nucleotides, the CDR3 is TGTGCCAGCATCGGGGTGTCAGGGGGCAGAATACCCCTCCACTTT.

The V gene is TRBV28, the J gene TRBJ1-2; weak D call: TRBD1 (6 bases). Deletions cut 6 bases from V and 8 bases from J, with 22 bases between. The CDR3 runs 15 residues. The germline gives CDR1 MDHEN, CDR2 SYDVKM. The CDR3 reads CASSSGGQSPGGYTF. The DNA for the CDR3 is TGTGCCAGCAGCTCGGGGGGGCAGTCTCCAGGAGGCTACACCTTC.